This T cell receptor beta chain was obtained from a study of T-cell memory formation after mild COVID-19. This clonotype was picked up one time. TCRdb re-called the 5' RACE reads with MiXCR, one entry per CDR3 protein. Among hundreds of thousands of distinct CDR3 sequences listed, 15% to 20% were seen once. The specimen sequenced was PBMCs or a T cell subset sorted from them (not recorded which). The sequence derives from a man aged 18 to 35 who had mild COVID-19 (a few samples of this study predate the infection). Cell type and time point are not known.

CDR3 DNA: TGTGCCAGCAGCCAGATGGTTAACTATGGCTACACCTTC. The encoded protein is CASSQMVNYGYTF. The V and J genes are TRBV7-9 and TRBJ1-2, with D hard to call. The CDR3 consists of 13 residues. Germline assignment: CDR1 SEHNR and CDR2 FQNEAQ (reference sequence). With 5 bases removed from V and 1 base from J, the gap between germline ends came to 8 bases.